Following are 2 T cell receptor beta chains from one sample sequenced in a study of shared clonotypes between healthy human individuals. Terminally differentiated effector memory CD45RA+ cells were excluded from the naive CD8 cells, which were CD45RO-negative and positively selected for CCR7. Generated by immunoSEQ multiplex PCR, the TCRdb table keeps only in-frame clones and is missing some. The sample contains about 2.1 million clones, about 94% of which appear only once. Sequenced sample: naive CD8+ T cells from PBMCs. The origin of the receptors is a man between 18 and 29 years old in good health. Some clones in this sample may be carry-over from other donors' samples.

The table lists this clone with a few counts. The chain uses TRBV5-6 and TRBJ1-1; D gene ambiguous. The CDR3 is made up of 14 amino acids. Germline V gives CDR1 SGHDT, CDR2 YYEEEE. Trimming stripped 0 bases from V and 4 bases from J, with 10 bases between. CDR3 amino acids: CASSLEWGATEAFF. Written as DNA, the CDR3 is TGTGCCAGCAGCTTGGAGTGGGGAGCCACTGAAGCTTTCTTT.

The rearrangement uses TRBV4-1 and TRBJ1-4, with 8 bases lining up with TRBD1. The CDR3 contains 15 residues. The J segment lost 11 bases and the V segment lost 0 bases, leaving 8 bases of the junction unmatched. From germline, CDR1 is MGHRA and CDR2 YSYEKL. The DNA for the CDR3 is TGCGCCAGCAGCCAAGATCTTGGACAGGGACGGAAACTGTTTTTT. Residues: CASSQDLGQGRKLFF.